The 24 T cell receptor beta chains below come from one sample, sequenced in a study of T cell changes during pregnancy in multiple sclerosis. Some clones are missing from TCRdb's copy, which holds only in-frame ones; the method was immunoSEQ multiplex PCR. The sample consists of about 36,000 clones, around nine tenths of them appearing once. The specimen comprised CD4+ T cells from peripheral blood mononuclear cells, sampled in the first trimester of pregnancy. The receptors were gathered from a female donor with multiple sclerosis, enrolled in a pregnancy study.

J is TRBJ2-2 and V is TRBV7-3; 10 bases fit TRBD2. Unmatched junction bases numbered 8, after V lost 1 base and J lost 6 bases. The length of the CDR3 is 17 residues. Per germline, CDR1 SGHTA and CDR2 FQGTGA. The CDR3 sequence is CASSLMASGGGSGELFF. The CDR3 DNA reads as TGTGCCAGCAGCTTAATGGCTAGCGGGGGTGGATCCGGGGAGCTGTTTTTT.

The CDR3 is CASTLRGGGVYGYTF. Here the CDR3 DNA reads TGTGCCAGCACCCTTAGGGGGGGAGGGGTCTATGGCTACACCTTC. The chain recombines TRBV11-3 with TRBJ1-2, with D perhaps matching TRBD1 (6 bases). CDR1 and CDR2 (germline): SGHNT, YENEEA. Trimming took 7 bases from V and 4 from J, leaving 19 bases between them. This CDR3 region has 15 residues.

CDR3 DNA: TGTGCCAGCAGTGAAGTGTGGGCCACCGGGGAGCTGTTTTTT. It yields the protein CASSEVWATGELFF. This chain connects TRBV6-1 to TRBJ2-2; D not certain. The germline V gene encodes CDR1 MNHNS and CDR2 SASEGT. The ends were cut back, 1 base at V and 4 bases at J, with 7 bases in the middle. This CDR3 is 14 amino acids long.

This chain joins TRBV18 and TRBJ1-4; 7 nucleotides line up with TRBD1. With 3 bases clipped from V and 3 bases from J, the junction kept 1 base outside the gene matches. The CDR3 length is 14 residues. The germline gives CDR1 KGHSH, CDR2 LQKENI. The CDR3 loop is CASSPTGANEKLFF. In nucleotides, the CDR3 is TGTGCCAGCTCACCTACAGGGGCTAATGAAAAACTGTTTTTT.

V is TRBV5-6 and J is TRBJ1-4; TRBD1 matches 9 bases. Trimming cost V 3 bases and J 8 bases; bases outside gene matches: 11. Germline CDR1 SGHDT, CDR2 YYEEEE. This CDR3 has 16 amino acids. The DNA for the CDR3 is TGTGCCAGCAGCTCTAAAAAAACAGGGGGCAGGGAAAAACTGTTTTTT. Its translation: CASSSKKTGGREKLFF.

The V and J genes are TRBV7-8 and TRBJ1-4; no definite D call. Germline CDR1 SGHVS, CDR2 FQNEAQ. Between the trimmed V and J ends, which lost 1 base and 0 bases, there was a span of 6 bases. The CDR3 extends over 15 amino acids. The CDR3 nucleotides read TGTGCCAGCAGCTTAGACGGAGCAACTAATGAAAAACTGTTTTTT. Protein product: CASSLDGATNEKLFF.

The chain combines TRBV5-4 with TRBJ2-3; perhaps TRBD2 as D (6 bases). Between the trimmed V and J ends, which lost 7 bases and 0 bases, there was a span of 9 bases. This CDR3 spans 13 amino acids. Germline CDR1 SGHNT, CDR2 YYREEE (reference sequence). DNA of the CDR3: TGTGCCAGCGGGCGGGATAGCACAGATACGCAGTATTTT. Translating it yields CASGRDSTDTQYF.

This chain uses TRBV18 with TRBJ2-4, with 7 bases matching TRBD2. The CDR3 is 16 residues long. V dropped 6 bases and J dropped 1; count of bases not matched to a gene: 9. Germline CDR1 reads KGHSH; CDR2 reads LQKENI. This CDR3 is CASSHWPAGAKNIQYF. In DNA form, the CDR3 reads TGTGCCAGCTCCCACTGGCCAGCGGGGGCCAAAAACATTCAGTACTTC.

The chain employs TRBV6-1 and TRBJ1-6, with D tentatively TRBD1 (6 bases). The CDR3 totals 15 residues. Trimming removed 2 bases from V and 6 bases from J, with 11 bases in between. Germline CDR1 is MNHNS and CDR2 is SASEGT. In DNA form, the CDR3 reads TGTGCCAGCAGTGAAAGGGGGTCTGGTAATTCACCCCTCCACTTT. Protein product: CASSERGSGNSPLHF.

The genes are TRBV13 and TRBJ2-7; 12 nucleotides line up with TRBD2. The germline CDR1 and CDR2 sequences are PRHDT and FYEKMQ (reference sequence). The V segment lost 4 bases and the J segment 0 bases; nucleotides outside the gene matches: 16. The CDR3 totals 20 residues. CDR3 in DNA: TGTGCCAGCAGCTCCTACCGACCGGGACTAGCGGGTTCTGACTCCTACGAGCAGTACTTC. Translating gives CASSSYRPGLAGSDSYEQYF. Supplemented by reference TRBV13 and TRBJ2-7, the full variable domain reads AAGVIQSPRHLIKEKRETATLKCYPIPRHDTVYWYQQGPGQDPQFLISFYEKMQSDKGSIPDRFSAQQFSDYHSELNMSSLELGDSALYFCASSSYRPGLAGSDSYEQYFGPGTRLTVT.

This clone was counted between two and nine times. The chain couples TRBV7-8 to TRBJ2-2, with 7 bases identical to TRBD1. Germline CDR1 reads SGHVS; CDR2 reads FQNEAQ. The CDR3 extends over 17 amino acids. J lost 1 base, V lost 7 bases, and 12 bases had no gene match. The CDR3 here is CASTPNRNRGNTGELFF. The CDR3, as DNA: TGTGCCAGCACCCCCAACCGGAACAGGGGGAACACCGGGGAGCTGTTTTTT.

The rearrangement joins TRBV28 to TRBJ1-2, with 7 bases aligning to TRBD1. The CDR3 contains 11 residues. The germline gives CDR1 MDHEN, CDR2 SYDVKM. V gave up 10 bases and J gave up 8 bases; unmatched junction bases: 7. The CDR3 coding sequence is TGTGCCACCGTGACAGGGCGAGGCTACACCTTC. Translating gives CATVTGRGYTF.

The CDR3 protein is CASSRGHPRGNQPQHF. In DNA form, the CDR3 reads TGTGCCAGCAGCAGGGGGCATCCTCGAGGCAATCAGCCCCAGCATTTT. The chain joins TRBV5-6 to TRBJ1-5; 7 positions match TRBD1. Germline CDR1 SGHDT, CDR2 YYEEEE. Unmatched junction bases numbered 9, after V lost 4 bases and J lost 2 bases. This CDR3 has 16 residues.

The chain uses TRBV29-1 and TRBJ2-3; weak D call: TRBD1 (5 bases). Germline V gene data show CDR1 as SQVTM and CDR2 as ANQGSEA. V lost 6 bases and J lost 5, with 18 bases in between. There are 14 residues in the CDR3. The CDR3 reads CSVSRGSSGDTQYF. CDR3 bases: TGCAGCGTCAGTAGGGGTTCATCGGGAGATACGCAGTATTTT.

The V call is TRBV11-2, the J call TRBJ1-4, with TRBD1 as a possible D gene (5 bases). The germline V gene has CDR1 SGHAT and CDR2 FQNNGV. With 0 bases removed from V and 11 bases from J, the gap between germline ends came to 22 bases. The CDR3 totals 17 residues. The CDR3 DNA sequence: TGTGCCAGCAGCTTAGATGGGGCAGTGCTGGGCGAACATAAACTGTTTTTT. Protein sequence: CASSLDGAVLGEHKLFF.

The chain employs TRBV5-1 and TRBJ1-2; 9 bases agree with TRBD1. This CDR3 has 16 residues. Looked up from germline, CDR1 is SGHRS and CDR2 is YFSETQ. V dropped 0 bases and J dropped 6; count of bases not matched to a gene: 9. CDR3 sequence (DNA): TGCGCCAGCAGCTTGGACACTGGGACAGGGAGTAATGGCTACACCTTC. The encoded protein is CASSLDTGTGSNGYTF.

The chain joins TRBV5-6 to TRBJ2-1; D is possibly TRBD2 (5 bases). Germline assignment: CDR1 SGHDT and CDR2 YYEEEE. The CDR3 consists of 13 residues. V dropped 4 bases and J dropped 12 bases, with 17 bases sitting between them. CDR3 DNA sequence: TGTGCCAGCAGCCAAACCTTCGGGGTAAGGCAGTTCTTC. It is translated as CASSQTFGVRQFF.

The rearrangement joins TRBV2 to TRBJ2-3; TRBD2 matches at 10 bases. Germline lookup yields CDR1 SNHLY and CDR2 FYNNEI. The CDR3 totals 20 residues. With V trimmed by 4 bases and J by 2 bases, 18 bases remained unmatched. CDR3 sequence reads: CASSGVAVAGGLYNTDTQYF. DNA for the CDR3: TGTGCCAGCAGTGGGGTTGCCGTAGCGGGGGGCCTCTATAACACAGATACGCAGTATTTT.

The chain joins TRBV5-1 to TRBJ2-1, with a weak D call TRBD2 (5 bases). The V gene's germline CDR1 is SGHRS and CDR2 YFSETQ. This CDR3 contains 15 residues. V dropped 2 bases and J dropped 2 bases, with 11 bases sitting between them. This CDR3 is CASSFEGVTYNEQFF. CDR3 sequence (DNA): TGCGCCAGCAGCTTCGAGGGAGTCACCTACAATGAGCAGTTCTTC.

The rearrangement uses TRBV5-1 and TRBJ1-2; weak D call: TRBD1 (5 bases). Germline-derived CDR1 and CDR2 are SGHRS and YFSETQ. V was trimmed by 0 bases and J by 1 base, leaving 7 bases between them. The CDR3 spans 14 residues. The CDR3 nucleotides are TGCGCCAGCAGCTTGGACCAGGGTAACTATGGCTACACCTTC. Its translation: CASSLDQGNYGYTF. The complete variable domain, with remaining parts taken from reference TRBV5-1 and TRBJ1-2, reads KAGVTQTPRYLIKTRGQQVTLSCSPISGHRSVSWYQQTPGQGLQFLFEYFSETQRNKGNFPGRFSGRQFSNSRSEMNVSTLELGDSALYLCASSLDQGNYGYTFGSGTRLTVV.

V and J are TRBV19 and TRBJ1-5, with 7 nucleotides matching TRBD1. Germline V gene lookup returns CDR1 LNHDA and CDR2 SQIVND (reference sequence). The CDR3 loop spans 17 amino acids. Unmatched junction bases numbered 15, after V lost 6 bases and J lost 4 bases. CDR3 amino acids: CASRAGDRVIRNQPQHF. The CDR3 DNA reads TGTGCCAGTAGAGCTGGTGACAGGGTAATTAGGAATCAGCCCCAGCATTTT.

The chain couples TRBV15 to TRBJ1-1; D remains ambiguous. Germline values: CDR1 LNHNV, CDR2 YYDKDF (reference sequence). Trimming took off 0 bases at V and 7 bases at J, with 12 bases between the two ends. This CDR3 contains 14 residues. The DNA of the CDR3 is TGTGCCACCAGCAGAGATCTAGTTGGAAGTGAAGCTTTCTTT. It specifies CATSRDLVGSEAFF.

The table lists this clone with a few counts. The J gene is TRBJ2-7, the V gene TRBV5-4; 8 nucleotides agree with TRBD1. Trimming at V came to 5 bases and at J to 3 bases, leaving 7 bases not matched to a gene. CDR3 length equals 14 residues. Germline lookup yields CDR1 SGHNT and CDR2 YYREEE (reference sequence). In nucleotides, the CDR3 is TGTGCCAGCAGAATGTTCGGACAGGGCTACGAGCAGTACTTC. Residues: CASRMFGQGYEQYF.

About this clone: At the DNA level, this CDR3 is encoded by other sequences in the same sample as well. This chain joins TRBV2 and TRBJ1-5, with D maybe TRBD1 (6 bases). Germline V gives CDR1 SNHLY, CDR2 FYNNEI. The CDR3 covers 15 residues. V lost 0 bases and J 6 bases, leaving 12 bases between the germline ends. CDR3 in amino acids: CASSEARGAGQPQHF. For the CDR3, the DNA is TGTGCCAGCAGTGAAGCACGGGGGGCGGGTCAGCCCCAGCATTTT.